This T cell receptor (beta chain) was recovered during a study of blood T cell repertoires in COVID-19. Study-wide background: PBMCs, B-cell-depleted T cells, or T cells provided the cDNA or gDNA that made up the material.

In the authors' workflow: Estimated nucleated cell counts came from reference gene primer amplification. Measured with immunoSEQ multiplex PCR; TCRdb has only the in-frame clones, and not every one. The V and J calls and clone size come from that table; D and trimming were worked out from the DNA. The sample has about 150,000 clones, around four fifths seen once; the top ten hold over 2%. Germline CDR1 LGHDT, CDR2 YNNKEL (reference sequence). The CDR3 totals 15 residues. V shed 7 bases and J 1 base; nucleotides not matched to a gene: 5. This clone was observed a single time. The sequenced sample was peripheral blood. V usage is TRBV3-1 (or the pseudogene TRBV3-2) and J usage is TRBJ2-5, with 11 nucleotides matching TRBD1. This sequence was found in a man in his 70s with acute or convalescent COVID-19. CDR3 nucleotide sequence: TGTGCCAGCACCCTAGGGACAGGGGGCCAAGAGACCCAGTACTTC. This sequence encodes CASTLGTGGQETQYF.